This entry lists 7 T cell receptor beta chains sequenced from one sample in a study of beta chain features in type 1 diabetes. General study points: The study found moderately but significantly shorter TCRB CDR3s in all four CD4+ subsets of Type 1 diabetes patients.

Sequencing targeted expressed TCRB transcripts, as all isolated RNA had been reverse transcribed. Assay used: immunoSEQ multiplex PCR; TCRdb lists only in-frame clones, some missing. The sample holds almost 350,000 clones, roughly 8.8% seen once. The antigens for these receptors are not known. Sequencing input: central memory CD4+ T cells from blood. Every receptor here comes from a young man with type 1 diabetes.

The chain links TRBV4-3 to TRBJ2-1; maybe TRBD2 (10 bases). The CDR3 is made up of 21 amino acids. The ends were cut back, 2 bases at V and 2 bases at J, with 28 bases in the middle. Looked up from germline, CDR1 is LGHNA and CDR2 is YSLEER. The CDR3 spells CASSQNRGPGLAASPYNEQFF. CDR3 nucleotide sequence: TGCGCCAGCAGCCAAAACAGGGGGCCAGGACTAGCGGCGAGCCCCTACAATGAGCAGTTCTTC.

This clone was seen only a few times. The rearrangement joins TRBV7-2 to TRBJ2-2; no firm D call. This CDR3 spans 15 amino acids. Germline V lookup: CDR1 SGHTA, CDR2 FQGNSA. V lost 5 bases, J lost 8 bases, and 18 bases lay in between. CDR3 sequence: CASSTWERVAGELFF. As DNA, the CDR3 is TGTGCCAGCAGCACCTGGGAAAGGGTGGCAGGGGAGCTGTTTTTT.

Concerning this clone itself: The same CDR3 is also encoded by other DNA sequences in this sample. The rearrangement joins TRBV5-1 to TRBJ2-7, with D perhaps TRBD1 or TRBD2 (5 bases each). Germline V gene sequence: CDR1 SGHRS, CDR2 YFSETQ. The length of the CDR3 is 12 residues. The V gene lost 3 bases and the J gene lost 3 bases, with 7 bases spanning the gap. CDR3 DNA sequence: TGCGCCAGCAGCTCGGGGCTCTACGAGCAGTACTTC. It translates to CASSSGLYEQYF.

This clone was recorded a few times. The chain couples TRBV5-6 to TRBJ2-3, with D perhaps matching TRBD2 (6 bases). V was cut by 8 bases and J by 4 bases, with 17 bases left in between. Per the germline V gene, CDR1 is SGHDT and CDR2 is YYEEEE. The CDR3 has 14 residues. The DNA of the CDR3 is TGTGCCAGTCTGTACGGCCGGAGGGCAGATACGCAGTATTTT. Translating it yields CASLYGRRADTQYF. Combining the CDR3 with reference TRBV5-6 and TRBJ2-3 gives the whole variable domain DAGVTQSPTHLIKTRGQQVTLRCSPKSGHDTVSWYQQALGQGPQFIFQYYEEEERQRGNFPDRFSGHQFPNYSSELNVNALLLGDSALYLCASLYGRRADTQYFGPGTRLTVL.

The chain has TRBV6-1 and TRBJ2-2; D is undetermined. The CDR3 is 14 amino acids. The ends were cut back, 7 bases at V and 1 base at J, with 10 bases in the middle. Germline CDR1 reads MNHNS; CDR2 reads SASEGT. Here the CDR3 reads CASKIRQNTGELFF. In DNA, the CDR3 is TGTGCCAGCAAAATCCGACAGAACACCGGGGAGCTGTTTTTT.

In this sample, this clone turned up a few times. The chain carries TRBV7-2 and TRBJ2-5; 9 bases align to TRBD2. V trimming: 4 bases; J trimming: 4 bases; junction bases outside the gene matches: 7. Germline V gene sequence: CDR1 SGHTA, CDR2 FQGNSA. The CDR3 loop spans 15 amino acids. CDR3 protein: CASSSSGAISETQYF. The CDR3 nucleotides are TGTGCCAGCAGCTCTAGCGGGGCCATTTCAGAGACCCAGTACTTC.

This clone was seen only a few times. Here the CDR3 reads CASSEGGTAEQYF. The CDR3 DNA reads as TGTGCCAGCAGTGAAGGGGGAACCGCCGAGCAGTACTTC. The rearrangement links TRBV2 to TRBJ2-7, with D hard to call. This CDR3 has 13 residues. The V gene lost 1 base and the J gene lost 6 bases, with 10 bases spanning the gap. CDR1 is SNHLY, CDR2 FYNNEI, per germline.